One and the same sample provided the 30 T cell receptor beta chains below, sequenced in a study of blood T cell repertoires in COVID-19. Clones were read by immunoSEQ multiplex PCR, and TCRdb kept only the in-frame ones, dropping some. The table shows roughly 440,000 clones, with approximately 88% occurring only once. Sequencing was done on a sample of peripheral blood. The receptors derive from a woman between 50 and 59 years old with COVID-19, enrolled during active disease.

The chain has TRBV9 and TRBJ2-2, with D uncertain. This CDR3 comprises 14 residues. Between the trimmed V and J ends, which lost 0 bases and 3 bases, there was a span of 6 bases. Germline values: CDR1 SGDLS, CDR2 YYNGEE. The CDR3 spells CASSVERYTGELFF. CDR3 DNA sequence: TGTGCCAGCAGCGTAGAACGGTACACCGGGGAGCTGTTTTTT.

The chain joins TRBV7-9 to TRBJ1-2; 7 bases align to TRBD1. CDR1 is SEHNR, CDR2 FQNEAQ, per germline (reference sequence). V lost 5 bases and J lost 8; bases outside the gene matches: 20. The CDR3 extends over 17 amino acids. The CDR3 sequence is CASSQRPWGTDVRGYTF. CDR3 DNA sequence: TGTGCCAGCAGCCAACGACCCTGGGGGACAGATGTGCGGGGCTACACCTTC.

This clone was detected only once. V and J are TRBV30 and TRBJ1-6; 9 nucleotides agree with TRBD1. V dropped 3 bases and J dropped 10; count of bases not matched to a gene: 10. CDR1 GTSNPN and CDR2 SVGIG come from the germline V gene (reference sequence). This CDR3 has 15 amino acids. In DNA form, the CDR3 reads TGTGCCTGGAGCCCTCCCGGGACAGGGTTCTCACCCCTCCACTTT. This translates into CAWSPPGTGFSPLHF.

The chain links TRBV27 to TRBJ2-3; D is uncertain. The CDR3 length is 16 residues. Trimming pared 2 bases from V and 2 bases from J, leaving 14 bases between. Per germline, CDR1 MNHEY and CDR2 SMNVEV (reference sequence). The DNA for the CDR3 is TGTGCCAGCAGTTTAGTACGGGTTGCCCCCACAGATACGCAGTATTTT. Translating it yields CASSLVRVAPTDTQYF.

With respect to this clone: The same CDR3 can be traced to other DNA sequences in this sample. J is TRBJ1-5 and V is TRBV2, with D possibly matching TRBD1 (5 bases). This CDR3 contains 13 residues. The germline CDR1 and CDR2 sequences are SNHLY and FYNNEI. V lost 3 bases and J lost 7, with 10 bases in between. The CDR3 bases are TGTGCCAGCAGTGAGGGCCAGGGCCAGCCCCAGCATTTT. Translation: CASSEGQGQPQHF.

V gene TRBV3-1 (or the pseudogene TRBV3-2) combines with J gene TRBJ2-3; 12 nucleotides line up with TRBD2. This CDR3 spans 16 amino acids. Germline CDR1 reads LGHDT; CDR2 reads YNNKEL (reference sequence). Germline trimming cut 2 bases from V and 7 bases from J; bases unmatched to any gene: 7. The CDR3 DNA follows: TGTGCCAGCAGCCAACCCCTAGCGGGGGGGCACCATACGCAGTATTTT. Protein sequence: CASSQPLAGGHHTQYF.

The V and J genes are TRBV5-1 and TRBJ2-1; 7 nucleotides align to TRBD2. The CDR3 loop spans 15 amino acids. With V trimmed by 3 bases and J by 4 bases, 7 bases remained unmatched. The germline CDR1 and CDR2 sequences are SGHRS and YFSETQ. CDR3 loop: CASSSSGSAYNEQFF. CDR3 nucleotide sequence: TGCGCCAGCAGCTCTAGCGGTTCGGCGTACAATGAGCAGTTCTTC.

The chain carries TRBV9 and TRBJ1-5, with D possibly TRBD1 on 6 matching bases. V was shortened by 3 bases and J by 6 bases, with 10 bases between the two germline ends. Per the germline V gene, CDR1 is SGDLS and CDR2 is YYNGEE. The CDR3 is 13 residues long. The CDR3, as DNA: TGTGCCAGCAGCGGAACAGGGACTCAGCCCCAGCATTTT. The encoded protein is CASSGTGTQPQHF.

The V gene is TRBV29-1, the J gene TRBJ2-6, with TRBD2 as a possible D gene (6 bases). Trimming shortened V by 8 bases and J by 0 bases, and 14 bases separated the two germline ends. In germline, CDR1 is SQVTM, CDR2 ANQGSEA. The CDR3 has 15 amino acids. The CDR3 DNA sequence: TGCAGCATTTCTGGCGGGGACTCTGGGGCCAACGTCCTGACTTTC. Translated: CSISGGDSGANVLTF.

Regarding this clone: The sample carries other DNA sequences with the same CDR3. The rearrangement links TRBV5-1 to TRBJ1-2; possibly TRBD1 for D (5 bases). CDR1 is SGHRS, CDR2 YFSETQ, per germline. The length of the CDR3 is 13 residues. V was pared by 0 bases and J by 4 bases, with 7 bases between. This CDR3 is CASSLAGGYGYTF. The CDR3, as DNA: TGCGCCAGCAGCTTGGCCGGGGGCTATGGCTACACCTTC.

The rearrangement links TRBV18 to TRBJ1-1; a possible D gene is TRBD1 (6 bases). From germline, CDR1 is KGHSH and CDR2 LQKENI. The CDR3 runs to 14 residues. V lost 6 bases, J lost 2 bases, and 13 bases lay in between. The CDR3 loop reads CASSLGGGNTEAFF. The CDR3 nucleotides read TGTGCCAGCTCCCTCGGGGGGGGCAACACTGAAGCTTTCTTT.

CDR3 amino acids: CASKPSGGASETQYF. The CDR3 region has the DNA TGTGCCAGCAAGCCTAGCGGGGGGGCATCGGAGACCCAGTACTTC. V and J are TRBV2 and TRBJ2-5; TRBD2 matches at 12 bases. Germline V lookup: CDR1 SNHLY, CDR2 FYNNEI. The J segment lost 5 bases and the V segment lost 7 bases, leaving 8 bases of the junction unmatched. The CDR3 contains 15 residues.

The rearrangement uses TRBV6-5 and TRBJ1-4; unclear D gene. The ends were cut back, 5 bases at V and 8 bases at J, with 18 bases in the middle. The germline V gene has CDR1 MNHEY and CDR2 SVGAGI. The length of the CDR3 is 15 residues. CDR3 DNA sequence: TGTGCCAGCAGTAAAACGGACTCTAGTGGGGAAAAACTGTTTTTT. Protein: CASSKTDSSGEKLFF.

V is TRBV5-5 and J is TRBJ1-4; 8 bases map to TRBD1. CDR3 length: 15 residues. Germline assignment: CDR1 SGHKS and CDR2 YYEKEE (reference sequence). V trimming: 0 bases; J trimming: 6 bases; junction bases outside the gene matches: 4. The DNA of the CDR3 is TGTGCCAGCAGCTTGGGGACAGGGAAGGATGAAAAACTGTTTTTT. Its protein is CASSLGTGKDEKLFF.

J is TRBJ2-2 and V is TRBV21-1; the DNA was not compared with TRBD1, the D call given in the table. TRBV21-1 is annotated as a pseudogene. The CDR3 totals 19 residues. The CDR3 DNA sequence: TGTGCCAGCAGCAAAAAAAGGGACAGGGGGCGCGAAAACACCGGGGAGCTGTTTTTT. It codes for CASSKKRDRGRENTGELFF.

The chain uses TRBV6-5 and TRBJ2-7; maybe TRBD2 (5 bases). Germline CDR1 MNHEY, CDR2 SVGAGI. The CDR3 length is 14 residues. V lost 4 bases to trimming and J lost 0 bases, with 10 bases between them. As DNA, the CDR3 is TGTGCCAGCAGTTTGACAACTAGCTCCTACGAGCAGTACTTC. This sequence encodes CASSLTTSSYEQYF.

V and J are TRBV27 and TRBJ1-6; 8 bases map to TRBD1. The germline V gene has CDR1 MNHEY and CDR2 SMNVEV (reference sequence). With V trimmed by 5 bases and J by 9 bases, 0 bases remained unmatched. The CDR3 has 12 amino acids. The CDR3 DNA reads as TGTGCCAGCAGTACAGGGGGTTCACCCCTCCACTTT. Amino acid sequence: CASSTGGSPLHF.

This clone appeared a single time. This chain links TRBV5-6 with TRBJ2-7, with TRBD2 matching over 10 bases. This CDR3 has 15 amino acids. The germline V gene has CDR1 SGHDT and CDR2 YYEEEE. The junction had 5 bases not matched to a gene; V was cut back by 4 bases and J by 1 base. The CDR3 loop is CASSLGLAVSYEQYF. The DNA of the CDR3 is TGTGCCAGCAGCCTAGGACTAGCGGTGTCCTACGAGCAGTACTTC. The full variable domain, in which reference TRBV5-6 and TRBJ2-7 provide the parts outside the CDR3, is DAGVTQSPTHLIKTRGQQVTLRCSPKSGHDTVSWYQQALGQGPQFIFQYYEEEERQRGNFPDRFSGHQFPNYSSELNVNALLLGDSALYLCASSLGLAVSYEQYFGPGTRLTVT.

V and J are TRBV5-4 and TRBJ2-1; the match to TRBD1 covers 9 bases. Germline CDR1 SGHNT, CDR2 YYREEE (reference sequence). With 4 bases clipped from V and 7 bases from J, the junction kept 6 bases outside the gene matches. The CDR3 totals 14 residues. The CDR3 region is CASSGRQGGNEQFF. The CDR3 DNA follows: TGTGCCAGCAGCGGACGACAGGGGGGGAATGAGCAGTTCTTC. The variable domain in full, completed from reference TRBV5-4 and TRBJ2-1, reads ETGVTQSPTHLIKTRGQQVTLRCSSQSGHNTVSWYQQALGQGPQFIFQYYREEENGRGNFPPRFSGLQFPNYSSELNVNALELDDSALYLCASSGRQGGNEQFFGPGTRLTVL.

The V call is TRBV27, the J call TRBJ1-3; a weak D match, TRBD1 (6 bases). The CDR3 spans 13 residues. V was pared by 0 bases and J by 8 bases, with 8 bases between. The germline gives CDR1 MNHEY, CDR2 SMNVEV (reference sequence). Written as DNA, the CDR3 is TGTGCCAGCAGTTTATCCAGGGGATACACCATATATTTT. It specifies CASSLSRGYTIYF.

This chain joins TRBV10-3 and TRBJ1-1, with 9 bases identical to TRBD1. Germline-derived CDR1 and CDR2 are ENHRY and SYGVKD. V gave up 10 bases and J gave up 5 bases; unmatched junction bases: 11. This CDR3 has 14 residues. CDR3 DNA: TGTGCCACCAGAGCCGCTGACAGGGGGACTGAAGCTTTCTTT. Encoded protein: CATRAADRGTEAFF.

The chain is built from TRBV5-1 and TRBJ1-2, with 7 bases lining up with TRBD1. The length of the CDR3 is 14 residues. Germline assignment: CDR1 SGHRS and CDR2 YFSETQ. With V trimmed by 4 bases and J by 5 bases, 8 bases remained unmatched. The CDR3 nucleotides are TGCGCCAGCAGCATTGAAGGGGACAGATATGGCTACACCTTC. It codes for CASSIEGDRYGYTF.

V gene TRBV3-1 (or the pseudogene TRBV3-2) combines with J gene TRBJ1-2; D possibly corresponds to TRBD1 (5 bases). CDR1 LGHDT and CDR2 YNNKEL come from the germline V gene (reference sequence). The CDR3 spans 14 residues. Deletions cut 8 bases from V and 6 bases from J, with 19 bases between. The CDR3 loop is CASFHTQGGDGYTF. The CDR3 DNA reads TGTGCCAGCTTCCACACCCAGGGAGGGGATGGCTACACCTTC.

The chain uses TRBV30 and TRBJ1-2, with TRBD1 matching 8 bases. The CDR3 covers 13 residues. The germline V gene has CDR1 GTSNPN and CDR2 SVGIG (reference sequence). V shed 3 bases, J shed 13 bases, and the junction held 13 bases outside the gene matches. CDR3 in amino acids: CAWRPKRQGSFTF. DNA of the CDR3: TGTGCCTGGAGACCGAAAAGACAGGGGAGTTTCACCTTC.

This clone is a singleton in its sample. V and J are TRBV30 and TRBJ2-3; 7 bases align to TRBD2. The junction had 6 bases not matched to a gene; V was cut back by 6 bases and J by 0 bases. This CDR3 has 14 residues. Germline V gene lookup returns CDR1 GTSNPN and CDR2 SVGIG (reference sequence). The CDR3: CACQRGTSTDTQYF. CDR3 DNA: TGTGCCTGTCAGCGGGGAACTAGCACAGATACGCAGTATTTT.

The rearrangement uses TRBV6-5 and TRBJ2-7, with D perhaps TRBD2 (5 bases). V lost 5 bases and J lost 1, with 12 bases in between. Germline-derived CDR1 and CDR2 are MNHEY and SVGAGI. The CDR3 length is 14 residues. The CDR3 protein is CASSRDGLSYEQYF. CDR3 DNA sequence: TGTGCCAGCAGTAGAGACGGACTTTCCTACGAGCAGTACTTC.

CDR3 nucleotide sequence: TGTGCCAGCAGGAGAAGCAGGAAGAATGAAAAACTGTTTTTT. Protein product: CASRRSRKNEKLFF. The chain couples TRBV6-5 to TRBJ1-4; no firm D call. Per germline, CDR1 MNHEY and CDR2 SVGAGI. V lost 6 bases, J lost 5 bases, and 13 bases lay in between. CDR3 length: 14 amino acids.

The table lists this clone with a few counts. This chain uses TRBV19 with TRBJ1-1; D ambiguous. Trimming shortened V by 7 bases and J by 1 base, and 10 bases separated the two germline ends. Germline V gene lookup returns CDR1 LNHDA and CDR2 SQIVND (reference sequence). The CDR3 runs to 13 residues. CDR3 nucleotide sequence: TGTGCCAGTACTCCCGACAAGAACACTGAAGCTTTCTTT. This encodes CASTPDKNTEAFF. Using reference TRBV19 and TRBJ1-1 for the parts outside the CDR3, the full variable domain is DGGITQSPKYLFRKEGQNVTLSCEQNLNHDAMYWYRQDPGQGLRLIYYSQIVNDFQKGDIAEGYSVSREKKESFPLTVTSAQKNPTAFYLCASTPDKNTEAFFGQGTRLTVV.

This chain connects TRBV5-4 to TRBJ2-7; a possible D gene is TRBD2 (6 bases). CDR1 and CDR2 from the germline V gene are SGHNT and YYREEE (reference sequence). V was shortened by 4 bases and J by 3 bases, with 11 bases between the two germline ends. The CDR3 runs 13 residues. CDR3 sequence reads: CASSGWEDYEQYF. For the CDR3, the DNA is TGTGCCAGCAGCGGATGGGAGGACTACGAGCAGTACTTC.

This chain connects TRBV30 to TRBJ1-1; no reliable D call. V shed 0 bases and J shed 6 bases, with 11 bases lying between them. In germline, CDR1 is GTSNPN, CDR2 SVGIG (reference sequence). The CDR3 consists of 13 residues. DNA of the CDR3: TGTGCCTGGAGTGTACGACGGGTGGCTGAAGCTTTCTTT. It translates to CAWSVRRVAEAFF. Supplemented by reference TRBV30 and TRBJ1-1, the full variable domain reads SQTIHQWPATLVQPVGSPLSLECTVEGTSNPNLYWYRQAAGRGLQLLFYSVGIGQISSEVPQNLSASRPQDRQFILSSKKLLLSDSGFYLCAWSVRRVAEAFFGQGTRLTVV.